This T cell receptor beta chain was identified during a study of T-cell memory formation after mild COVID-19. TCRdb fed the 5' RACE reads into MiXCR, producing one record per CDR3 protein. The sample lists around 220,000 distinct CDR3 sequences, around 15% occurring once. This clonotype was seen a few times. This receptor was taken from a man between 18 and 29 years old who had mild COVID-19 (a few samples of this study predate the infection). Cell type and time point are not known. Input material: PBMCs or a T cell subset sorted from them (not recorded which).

This CDR3 reads CASSVDWDTQYF. Here the CDR3 DNA reads TGTGCCAGCAGCGTCGATTGGGATACGCAGTATTTT. The rearrangement uses TRBV7-2 and TRBJ2-3; D is undetermined. The length of the CDR3 is 12 residues. CDR1 and CDR2 (germline): SGHTA, FQGNSA. V was pared by 5 bases and J by 6 bases, with 9 bases between.